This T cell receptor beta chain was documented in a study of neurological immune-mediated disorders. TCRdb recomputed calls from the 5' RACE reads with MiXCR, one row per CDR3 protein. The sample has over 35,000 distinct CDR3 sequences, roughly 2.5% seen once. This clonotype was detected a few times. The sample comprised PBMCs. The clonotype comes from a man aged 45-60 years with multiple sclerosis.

For the CDR3, the DNA is TGTGCCAGTGGGGGAAGGGGGGCCACCGGGGAGCTGTTTTTT. This gives the protein CASGGRGATGELFF. V is TRBV19 and J is TRBJ2-2, with D possibly being TRBD1 or TRBD2 (6 bases each). Per the germline V gene, CDR1 is LNHDA and CDR2 is SQIVND (reference sequence). Trimming took 8 bases from V and 4 from J, leaving 14 bases between them. The CDR3 has 14 amino acids.